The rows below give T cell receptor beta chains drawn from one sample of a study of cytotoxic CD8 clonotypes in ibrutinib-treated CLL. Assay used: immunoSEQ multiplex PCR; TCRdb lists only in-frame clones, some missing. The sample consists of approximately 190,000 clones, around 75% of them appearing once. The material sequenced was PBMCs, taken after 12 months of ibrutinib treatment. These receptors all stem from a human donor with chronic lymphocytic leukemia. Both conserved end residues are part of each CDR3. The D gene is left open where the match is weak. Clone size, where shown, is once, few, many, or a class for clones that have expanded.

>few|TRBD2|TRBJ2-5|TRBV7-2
TGTGCCAGCAGCTTATCGGGGAGGGCCAGGGAGACCCAGTACTTC
CASSLSGRARETQYF
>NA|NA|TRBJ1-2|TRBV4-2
TGTGCCAGCAGCCAAGACAGGGAGGGCGGCTACACCTTC
CASSQDREGGYTF
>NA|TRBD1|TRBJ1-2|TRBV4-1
TGCGCCAGCAGCCAGGACAGGGGCCTAAACTATGGCTACACCTTC
CASSQDRGLNYGYTF
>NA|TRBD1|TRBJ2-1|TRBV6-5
TGTGCCAGCAGCCGCGGACAGGGGACATACAATGAGCAGTTCTTC
CASSRGQGTYNEQFF
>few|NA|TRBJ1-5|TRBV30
TGTGCCTGGAGTGTAGGGGGGGAGCAGCCCCAGCATTTT
CAWSVGGEQPQHF
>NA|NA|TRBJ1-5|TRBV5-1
TGCGCCAGCAGCCCCTTACAGGGAGCAGGGCAGCCCCAGCATTTT
CASSPLQGAGQPQHF
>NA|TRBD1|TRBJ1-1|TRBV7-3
TGTGCCAGCAGCTACTCCGGGACAGGGGGCACTGAAGCTTTCTTT
CASSYSGTGGTEAFF
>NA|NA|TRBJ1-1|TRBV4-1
TGCGCCAGCAGCCAAGATCTGAATGTGAACACTGAAGCTTTCTTT
CASSQDLNVNTEAFF
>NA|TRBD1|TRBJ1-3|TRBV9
TGTGCCAGCAGCGTGACAGGGCTACTTGAAAACACCATATATTTT
CASSVTGLLENTIYF
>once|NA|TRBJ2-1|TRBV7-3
TGTGCCAGCAGCTTGGTAATTACTCGCTCCTACAATGAGCAGTTCTTC
CASSLVITRSYNEQFF
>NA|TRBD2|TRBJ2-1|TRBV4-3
TGCGCCAGCAGCCAAGGGTCCTACGGGACTAGCTCCTACAATGAGCAGTTCTTC
CASSQGSYGTSSYNEQFF
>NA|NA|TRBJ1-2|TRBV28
TGTGCCAGCAGTTTAACTTTAACAGAGTATGGCTACACCTTC
CASSLTLTEYGYTF
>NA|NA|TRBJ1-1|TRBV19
TGTGCCAGTAGTACCGGGGGAAACACTGAAGCTTTCTTT
CASSTGGNTEAFF
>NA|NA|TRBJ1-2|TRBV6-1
TGTGCCAGCAGTGAGTGGGGGGCCGGAGGCTACACCTTC
CASSEWGAGGYTF
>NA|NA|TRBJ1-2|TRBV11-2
TGTGCCAGCAGCCCCGACGGGGACTATGGCTACACCTTC
CASSPDGDYGYTF
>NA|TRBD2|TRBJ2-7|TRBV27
TGTGCCAGTCGGACTAGCGGAGGTTACGAGCAGTACTTC
CASRTSGGYEQYF
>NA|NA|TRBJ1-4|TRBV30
TGTGCCTGGAGTCCCAATTCCGGGGGAAGGGAAAAACTGTTTTTT
CAWSPNSGGREKLFF
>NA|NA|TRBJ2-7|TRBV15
TGTGCCACCAGCAGAGAGGAAACGAGAACGTCCTACGAGCAGTACTTC
CATSREETRTSYEQYF
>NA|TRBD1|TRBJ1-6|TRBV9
TGTGCCAGCAGCCCTAGACAGGGGAGTAATTCACCCCTCCACTTT
CASSPRQGSNSPLHF
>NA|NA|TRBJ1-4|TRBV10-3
TGTGCCATCAGCGACGGAGGACACTCGTTTTTT
CAISDGGHSFF
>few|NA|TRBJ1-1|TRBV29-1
TGCAGCGTTCGGGACACGGGGGGTAGCGCTGAAGCTTTCTTT
CSVRDTGGSAEAFF
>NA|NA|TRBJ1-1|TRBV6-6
TGTGCCAGCAGGGGGATCCGGGGCACTGAAGCTTTCTTT
CASRGIRGTEAFF
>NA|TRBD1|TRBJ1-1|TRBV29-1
TGCAGCGTCCAGGGGGCAGATACTGAAGCTTTCTTT
CSVQGADTEAFF
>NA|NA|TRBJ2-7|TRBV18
TGTGCCAGCTCACTGGGACGCCTCTACGAGCAGTACTTC
CASSLGRLYEQYF
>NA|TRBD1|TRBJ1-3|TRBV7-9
TGTGCCAGCAGCTTAGTTGGGACAGGGGGACTTGGAAACACCATATATTTT
CASSLVGTGGLGNTIYF
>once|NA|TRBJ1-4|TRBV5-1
TGCGCCAGCAGCCGGTGGTCAGGCACTAATGAAAAACTGTTTTTT
CASSRWSGTNEKLFF
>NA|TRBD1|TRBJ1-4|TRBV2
TGTGCCAGCAGCCCTTTAGACAGGGGGCATACTAATGAAAAACTGTTTTTT
CASSPLDRGHTNEKLFF